The rows below give T cell receptor beta chains drawn from one sample of a study of blood T cell repertoires in COVID-19. Method: immunoSEQ multiplex PCR; TCRdb's copy keeps in-frame clones and lacks some. Of more than 400,000 clones in the sample, 80% to 90% were seen once. The sequenced sample consisted of peripheral blood. The receptors here all came from a human donor in a cohort sampled during active COVID-19. Each CDR3 is given with its conserved first and last residue. Fields, in order: clone size, V gene, CDR3 length, J gene, CDR3 protein. Size tells how often a clone was seen (once, few, many) or the class of an expanded clone, and some rows leave it out.

-,TRBV5-1,16,TRBJ2-3,CASSPRSGRTTDTQYF
-,TRBV11-3,15,TRBJ2-1,CASSLGSSGHNEQFF
-,TRBV9,16,TRBJ1-4,CASSVGGAGGNEKLFF
-,TRBV19,14,TRBJ1-6,CASAVGSRNSPLHF
-,TRBV5-1,14,TRBJ1-2,CASSLGTEGYGYTF
-,TRBV9,13,TRBJ2-4,CASSEGVVAIQYF
-,TRBV19,13,TRBJ1-4,CASSLTRNEKLFF
-,TRBV28,17,TRBJ1-6,CASSFPPQGRGNSPLHF
-,TRBV7-2,15,TRBJ2-7,CASSLDPPRAYEQYF
-,TRBV11-2,15,TRBJ2-1,CASSLPSGSIGEQFF
once,TRBV19,12,TRBJ1-6,CASSRSGGPLHF
-,TRBV10-3,16,TRBJ1-2,CAISESPRTGGHGYTF
-,TRBV3-1/TRBV3-2,14,TRBJ1-1,CASSHDRAGSEAFF
-,TRBV4-1,15,TRBJ2-7,CASSQPQQGRYEQYF
-,TRBV5-4,16,TRBJ2-4,CASSLVASGAKNIQYF
once,TRBV11-2,15,TRBJ2-5,CASSFRLAEQETQYF
once,TRBV7-3,14,TRBJ2-3,CASSSGVVPDTQYF
-,TRBV7-3,18,TRBJ2-1,CASSLSPRGPLRLNEQFF
-,TRBV5-1,14,TRBJ1-2,CASSQGQGGYGYTF
-,TRBV9,15,TRBJ1-5,CASSPEGAGNQPQHF
-,TRBV3-1/TRBV3-2,16,TRBJ2-1,CASSPSPGLDGHEQFF
-,TRBV11-3,13,TRBJ1-2,CASSLGGGSGYTF
-,TRBV3-1/TRBV3-2,15,TRBJ2-7,CASSHNAVGSPEQYF
-,TRBV4-3,14,TRBJ1-2,CASSPGEIRYGYTF
-,TRBV27,13,TRBJ2-2,CASRISNTGELFF
-,TRBV3-1/TRBV3-2,15,TRBJ2-5,CASSQVRAGGETQYF
-,TRBV10-3,14,TRBJ1-1,CAIRLGIEGTEAFF
few,TRBV10-2,14,TRBJ2-3,CASRRNLGTDTQYF
-,TRBV24-1,14,TRBJ2-1,CATSDSTSYNEQFF
-,TRBV3-1/TRBV3-2,12,TRBJ1-2,CASSWTGTGYTF
-,TRBV5-6,12,TRBJ1-5,CASSLGEQPQHF
-,TRBV7-9,15,TRBJ2-5,CASSEVAGGQETQYF
-,TRBV19,14,TRBJ2-5,CASSILAGQETQYF
once,TRBV6-4,13,TRBJ1-1,CASSQVEGTEAFF
-,TRBV10-3,14,TRBJ2-3,CAIGPGEPTDTQYF
-,TRBV3-1/TRBV3-2,17,TRBJ2-4,CASSPQTGGGSKNIQYF
once,TRBV7-2,16,TRBJ1-5,CASSRDRGFVDQPQHF
-,TRBV27,12,TRBJ1-1,CASSLFGGEAFF
-,TRBV12-3/TRBV12-4,13,TRBJ2-5,CASSPGLRETQYF
-,TRBV27,15,TRBJ2-7,CASSLTSGQLYEQYF
once,TRBV5-1,18,TRBJ2-3,CASSLAEGGRAGRDTQYF
-,TRBV5-8,16,TRBJ2-3,CASSSWEGAPGGTQYF
once,TRBV7-3,15,TRBJ2-7,CASSLSSGTTYEQYF
-,TRBV6-5,13,TRBJ2-7,CASYRGQGAEQYF
-,TRBV6-5,13,TRBJ2-3,CASQLDLTDTQYF
-,TRBV24-1,15,TRBJ1-5,CATSDPSGGFQPQHF
-,TRBV30,13,TRBJ2-5,CAWSQGGGETQYF
-,TRBV6-8,17,TRBJ2-1,CASSSLWTSGGGNEQFF
-,TRBV27,16,TRBJ1-5,CASTFLGQGNNQPQHF
-,TRBV5-5,15,TRBJ1-1,CASSFMVTGHTEAFF
once,TRBV9,13,TRBJ1-1,CASSRGGNTEAFF
-,TRBV18,14,TRBJ1-1,CASSPLKSNTEAFF
-,TRBV7-9,14,TRBJ2-1,CASSLGWEGNEQFF
-,TRBV6-1,16,TRBJ1-5,CASSESGTQGNQPQHF
-,TRBV3-1/TRBV3-2,15,TRBJ1-3,CASSAQTGVGNTIYF
-,TRBV19,13,TRBJ1-5,CASSIDATQPQHF